This record concerns one T cell receptor beta chain sequence. This sample stems from a study of blood T cell repertoires in COVID-19. Overall study context: Acute and convalescent COVID-19 specimens originated in the United States, Italy and Spain.

Germline lookup yields CDR1 LNHDA and CDR2 SQIVND (reference sequence). This CDR3 has 15 residues. V lost 8 bases and J lost 3, with 17 bases in between. The table came from immunoSEQ multiplex PCR; TCRdb's copy has only in-frame clones and leaves some out. This sample has roughly 76,000 clones, with 87% found just once. This sequence joins TRBV19 and TRBJ1-5; perhaps TRBD1 as D (6 bases). This receptor was obtained from a woman at least 80 years old with active or convalescent COVID-19. The source material was peripheral blood. The CDR3 DNA follows: TGTGCCAGTGTAAGCGTACAGGGACCCAATCAGCCCCAGCATTTT. Protein product: CASVSVQGPNQPQHF.